This is a list of T cell receptor beta chains from one sample in a study of neurological immune-mediated disorders. MiXCR, applied by TCRdb to the 5' RACE reads, yields one record per CDR3 protein. Among about 76,000 distinct CDR3 sequences listed, roughly 18% were seen once. Sequenced input: PBMCs. These receptors all come from a woman in her thirties or forties in good health. Each CDR3 is given with its conserved first and last residue. The order of the fields is CDR3 protein, V gene, J gene, CDR3 length, clone size. Size tells how often a clone was seen (once, few, many) or the class of an expanded clone, and some rows leave it out.

cdr3_aa: CASSSRQGPGELFF; v_call: TRBV5-1; j_call: TRBJ2-2; cdr3_length: 14; clone_size: NA
cdr3_aa: CANRPTGPTEQFF; v_call: TRBV2; j_call: TRBJ2-1; cdr3_length: 13; clone_size: NA
cdr3_aa: CASSRWGAWGLNEKLFF; v_call: TRBV14; j_call: TRBJ1-4; cdr3_length: 17; clone_size: many
cdr3_aa: CASSFQGRNGYTF; v_call: TRBV27; j_call: TRBJ1-2; cdr3_length: 13; clone_size: many
cdr3_aa: CASSYSTGRTEAFF; v_call: TRBV6-5; j_call: TRBJ1-1; cdr3_length: 14; clone_size: many
cdr3_aa: CASSLTGRGTTGELFF; v_call: TRBV11-2; j_call: TRBJ2-2; cdr3_length: 16; clone_size: many
cdr3_aa: CASSPGLAGRDTQYF; v_call: TRBV4-3; j_call: TRBJ2-3; cdr3_length: 15; clone_size: many
cdr3_aa: CSAPGLAGERTGELFF; v_call: TRBV20-1; j_call: TRBJ2-2; cdr3_length: 16; clone_size: NA
cdr3_aa: CASSFLGELFTDTQYF; v_call: TRBV12-3/TRBV12-4; j_call: TRBJ2-3; cdr3_length: 16; clone_size: many
cdr3_aa: CASSIAAGYGYTF; v_call: TRBV19; j_call: TRBJ1-2; cdr3_length: 13; clone_size: few
cdr3_aa: CASVKGGTSEAFF; v_call: TRBV12-5; j_call: TRBJ1-1; cdr3_length: 13; clone_size: many
cdr3_aa: CASTLGGTESSPLHF; v_call: TRBV12-3/TRBV12-4; j_call: TRBJ1-6; cdr3_length: 15; clone_size: many
cdr3_aa: CAISESSGGSYEQYF; v_call: TRBV10-3; j_call: TRBJ2-7; cdr3_length: 15; clone_size: many
cdr3_aa: CASSLVRGEDGYTF; v_call: TRBV7-8; j_call: TRBJ1-2; cdr3_length: 14; clone_size: NA
cdr3_aa: CATSRDLWGGGSISYEQYF; v_call: TRBV15; j_call: TRBJ2-7; cdr3_length: 19; clone_size: many
cdr3_aa: CASSKGIGELFF; v_call: TRBV9; j_call: TRBJ2-2; cdr3_length: 12; clone_size: many
cdr3_aa: CSSRGAYTDTQYF; v_call: TRBV29-1; j_call: TRBJ2-3; cdr3_length: 13; clone_size: many
cdr3_aa: CASSLEGMETQYF; v_call: TRBV5-1; j_call: TRBJ2-5; cdr3_length: 13; clone_size: many
cdr3_aa: CASSLSGDSGNTIYF; v_call: TRBV5-1; j_call: TRBJ1-3; cdr3_length: 15; clone_size: many
cdr3_aa: CAISDPRAGGSTGELFF; v_call: TRBV10-3; j_call: TRBJ2-2; cdr3_length: 17; clone_size: many
cdr3_aa: CASSYSPRQGTNNEQFF; v_call: TRBV6-5; j_call: TRBJ2-1; cdr3_length: 17; clone_size: many
cdr3_aa: CASSLGGYLKGTGELFF; v_call: TRBV7-2; j_call: TRBJ2-2; cdr3_length: 17; clone_size: many
cdr3_aa: CSARPYGQGMEETQYF; v_call: TRBV20-1; j_call: TRBJ2-5; cdr3_length: 16; clone_size: many
cdr3_aa: CSASQGTTEAFF; v_call: TRBV20-1; j_call: TRBJ1-1; cdr3_length: 12; clone_size: many
cdr3_aa: CASSMTQNTEAFF; v_call: TRBV4-1; j_call: TRBJ1-1; cdr3_length: 13; clone_size: many
cdr3_aa: CASSEYAAGGLNGELFF; v_call: TRBV25-1; j_call: TRBJ2-2; cdr3_length: 17; clone_size: many
cdr3_aa: CASSVGPYNEKLFF; v_call: TRBV5-6; j_call: TRBJ1-4; cdr3_length: 14; clone_size: many
cdr3_aa: CASSLAGVGANVLTF; v_call: TRBV12-3/TRBV12-4; j_call: TRBJ2-6; cdr3_length: 15; clone_size: many
cdr3_aa: CSARDGRRTGAIQPQHF; v_call: TRBV20-1; j_call: TRBJ1-5; cdr3_length: 17; clone_size: many
cdr3_aa: CASSSGAADTDTQYF; v_call: TRBV7-2; j_call: TRBJ2-3; cdr3_length: 15; clone_size: many
cdr3_aa: CIVSTGGDTGELFF; v_call: TRBV29-1; j_call: TRBJ2-2; cdr3_length: 14; clone_size: many
cdr3_aa: CASSQVVLEQYF; v_call: TRBV2; j_call: TRBJ2-7; cdr3_length: 12; clone_size: NA
cdr3_aa: CASRRTGVGEKLFF; v_call: TRBV5-1; j_call: TRBJ1-4; cdr3_length: 14; clone_size: many
cdr3_aa: CASSSPLVSDTQYF; v_call: TRBV28; j_call: TRBJ2-3; cdr3_length: 14; clone_size: many
cdr3_aa: CAWDREFMNTEAFF; v_call: TRBV30; j_call: TRBJ1-1; cdr3_length: 14; clone_size: NA
cdr3_aa: CASSLEFGGQYF; v_call: TRBV11-2; j_call: TRBJ2-7; cdr3_length: 12; clone_size: many
cdr3_aa: CSATGTGNTDTQYF; v_call: TRBV20-1; j_call: TRBJ2-3; cdr3_length: 14; clone_size: many
cdr3_aa: CASSLVGARSPLHF; v_call: TRBV5-1; j_call: TRBJ1-6; cdr3_length: 14; clone_size: NA
cdr3_aa: CASSLAGGPYNEQFF; v_call: TRBV7-2; j_call: TRBJ2-1; cdr3_length: 15; clone_size: many
cdr3_aa: CASSQPRFRGPTEAFF; v_call: TRBV4-2; j_call: TRBJ1-1; cdr3_length: 16; clone_size: many
cdr3_aa: CASIGGNEQFF; v_call: TRBV6-2/TRBV6-3; j_call: TRBJ2-1; cdr3_length: 11; clone_size: many
cdr3_aa: CASSVSVGTGLGDTQYF; v_call: TRBV9; j_call: TRBJ2-3; cdr3_length: 17; clone_size: many
cdr3_aa: CASSQTWLATGELFF; v_call: TRBV3-1; j_call: TRBJ2-2; cdr3_length: 15; clone_size: NA
cdr3_aa: CASVRAGFQDTQYF; v_call: TRBV6-6; j_call: TRBJ2-3; cdr3_length: 14; clone_size: many
cdr3_aa: CASSSSPEGAGVDTQYF; v_call: TRBV7-9; j_call: TRBJ2-3; cdr3_length: 17; clone_size: many
cdr3_aa: CASSWDQTGNTIYF; v_call: TRBV11-2; j_call: TRBJ1-3; cdr3_length: 14; clone_size: few
cdr3_aa: CASYSVNTGELFF; v_call: TRBV19; j_call: TRBJ2-2; cdr3_length: 13; clone_size: NA
cdr3_aa: CASSFTGETQYF; v_call: TRBV5-5; j_call: TRBJ2-5; cdr3_length: 12; clone_size: many
cdr3_aa: CASSSLAGGYSTDTQYF; v_call: TRBV5-6; j_call: TRBJ2-3; cdr3_length: 17; clone_size: many
cdr3_aa: CASTLPGESSYNEQFF; v_call: TRBV2; j_call: TRBJ2-1; cdr3_length: 16; clone_size: many
cdr3_aa: CASSYPTSQMSMAFF; v_call: TRBV6-6; j_call: TRBJ1-1; cdr3_length: 15; clone_size: many
cdr3_aa: CAISVEQGVGEQYF; v_call: TRBV10-3; j_call: TRBJ2-7; cdr3_length: 14; clone_size: once